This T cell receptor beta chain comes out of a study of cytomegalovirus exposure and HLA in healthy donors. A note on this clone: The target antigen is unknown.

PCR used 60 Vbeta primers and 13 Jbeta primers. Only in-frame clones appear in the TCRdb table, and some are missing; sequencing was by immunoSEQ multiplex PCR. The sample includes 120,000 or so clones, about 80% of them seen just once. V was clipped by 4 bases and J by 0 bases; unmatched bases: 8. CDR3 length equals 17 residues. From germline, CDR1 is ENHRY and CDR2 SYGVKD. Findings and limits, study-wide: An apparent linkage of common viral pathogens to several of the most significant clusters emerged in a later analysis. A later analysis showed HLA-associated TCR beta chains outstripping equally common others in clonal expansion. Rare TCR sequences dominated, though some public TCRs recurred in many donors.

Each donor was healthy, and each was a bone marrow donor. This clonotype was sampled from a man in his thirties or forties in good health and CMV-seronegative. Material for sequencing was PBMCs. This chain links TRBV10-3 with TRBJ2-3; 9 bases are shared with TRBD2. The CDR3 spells CAISALAGFASTDTQYF. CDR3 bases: TGTGCCATCAGTGCCCTAGCGGGGTTTGCTAGCACAGATACGCAGTATTTT.